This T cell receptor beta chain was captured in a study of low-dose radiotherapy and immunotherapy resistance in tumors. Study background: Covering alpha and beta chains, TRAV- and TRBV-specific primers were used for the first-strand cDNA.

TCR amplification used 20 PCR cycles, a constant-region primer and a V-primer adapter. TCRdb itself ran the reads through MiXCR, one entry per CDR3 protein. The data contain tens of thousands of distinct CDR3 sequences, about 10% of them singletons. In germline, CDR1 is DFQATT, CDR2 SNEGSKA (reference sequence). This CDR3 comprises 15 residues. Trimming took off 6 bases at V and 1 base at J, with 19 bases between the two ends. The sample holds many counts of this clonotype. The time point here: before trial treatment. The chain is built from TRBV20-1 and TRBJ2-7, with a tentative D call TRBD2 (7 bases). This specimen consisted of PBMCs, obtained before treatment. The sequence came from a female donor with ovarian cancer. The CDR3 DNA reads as TGCAGTGCCCCACCTAGGGGGGGCTCTTCCTACGAGCAGTACTTC. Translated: CSAPPRGGSSYEQYF.